This entry is about one TCR beta chain. CDR3 size: 15 residues. The V segment lost 4 bases and the J segment 6 bases; nucleotides outside the gene matches: 8. Germline loops: CDR1 DFQATT, CDR2 SNEGSKA (reference sequence). TCR beta from blood CD8+ and CD4+ T cells was sequenced. RNA amounts of about 0.5 to 1 ug underwent reverse transcription with random hexamers. Across 54 Vbeta and 13 Jbeta, immunoSEQ multiplex PCR amplified TCR beta CDR3. TCRdb processed the immunoSEQ multiplex PCR reads anew with MiXCR; each CDR3 protein has one entry. The sample has about 150,000 distinct CDR3 sequences, roughly 95% seen once. The data stem from a study of CD8 T cells in Susac syndrome. Study as a whole: The sequenced Susac syndrome patients included about 6 who had clinically active disease and eight or nine who were in remission.

Material for sequencing was CD4+ T cells from PBMCs. This chain uses TRBV20-1 with TRBJ1-5, with 11 bases that match TRBD1. The receptor's source is a human donor with Susac syndrome. CDR3 protein: CSANQPGQGGQPQHF. The CDR3 coding sequence is TGCAGTGCTAATCAACCGGGACAGGGGGGTCAGCCCCAGCATTTT.